This T cell receptor (beta chain) was retrieved from a study of blood T cell repertoires in COVID-19. Profiling relied on immunoSEQ multiplex PCR, and the TCRdb table lists in-frame clones only, not all of them. Of approximately 300,000 clones in the sample, approximately 92% were seen once. The sample consisted of PBMCs or T cells enriched from blood (not recorded which). The TCR originated in a woman in her 30s who had recovered from COVID-19.

The CDR3: CASRRHGQGAEQYF. The CDR3 nucleotides are TGTGCCAGCAGACGTCATGGACAGGGTGCCGAGCAGTACTTC. The chain has TRBV6-5 and TRBJ2-7; 8 nucleotides agree with TRBD1. V trimming: 6 bases; J trimming: 6 bases; junction bases outside the gene matches: 10. The length of the CDR3 is 14 residues. CDR1 and CDR2 (germline): MNHEY, SVGAGI.